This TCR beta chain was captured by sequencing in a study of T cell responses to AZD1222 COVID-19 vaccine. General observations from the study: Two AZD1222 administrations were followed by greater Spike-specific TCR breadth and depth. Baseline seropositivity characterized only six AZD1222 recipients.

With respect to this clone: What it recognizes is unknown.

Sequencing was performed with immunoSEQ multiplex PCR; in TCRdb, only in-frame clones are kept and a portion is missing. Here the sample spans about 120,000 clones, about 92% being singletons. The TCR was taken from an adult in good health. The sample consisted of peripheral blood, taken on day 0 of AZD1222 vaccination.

CDR3 bases: TGTGCCAGCAGCCGGAGGGTTCCAACTGAAGCTTTCTTT. Protein sequence: CASSRRVPTEAFF. The V and J genes are TRBV7-2 and TRBJ1-1; D uncertain. This CDR3 has 13 amino acids. The germline CDR1 and CDR2 sequences are SGHTA and FQGNSA. V shed 5 bases and J shed 5 bases, with 12 bases lying between them. Variable domain in full (rest from reference TRBV7-2 and TRBJ1-1): GAGVSQSPSNKVTEKGKDVELRCDPISGHTALYWYRQSLGQGLEFLIYFQGNSAPDKSGLPSDRFSAERTGGSVSTLTIQRTQQEDSAVYLCASSRRVPTEAFFGQGTRLTVV.